Included here is one T cell receptor (beta chain) sequence, with context. The antigen remains undetermined. This table comes from immunoSEQ multiplex PCR, and its TCRdb copy is limited to in-frame clones, with some not included. The sample lists over 150,000 clones; about 93% were seen once. Germline-derived CDR1 and CDR2 are SGHAT and FQNNGV. The V end was cut by 2 bases, the J end by 1 base, with 11 bases between. This CDR3 region has 15 residues. The sample belongs to a study of T cell responses to AZD1222 COVID-19 vaccine. Study-level results: Variant regions that are unmutated are reportedly the target of nearly half of spike-specific TCRs. Without day 14 samples, only post-peak T cell repertoires were studied.

Specimen: peripheral blood, collected 28 days after the second dose of the MenACWY control vaccine. The receptor's source is an adult who received the MenACWY meningococcal vaccine as a control. The genes are TRBV11-2 and TRBJ1-1; D not certain. The CDR3 DNA reads as TGTGCCAGCAGCTTACACCCAGGAGGGAACACTGAAGCTTTCTTT. As protein: CASSLHPGGNTEAFF.